These T cell receptor beta chains were read from a single sample in a study of blood T cell repertoires in COVID-19. The protocol was immunoSEQ multiplex PCR, while the TCRdb copy is restricted to in-frame clones and leaves out a portion. The table has under 400,000 clones, 88% seen once. Sequenced: peripheral blood. Source of these receptors: a woman in her thirties with COVID-19, enrolled during active disease. Both conserved end residues are trimmed from each CDR3.

j_call v_call cdr3_aa
TRBJ2-1 TRBV7-9 ASSSGGNEQF
TRBJ2-5 TRBV24-1 ATRDSQTQY
TRBJ1-5 TRBV5-6 ASSQQGVTNNQPQH
TRBJ1-2 TRBV7-2 ASSLGGTGGGGYT
TRBJ2-5 TRBV14 ASSQDWASGGHQETQY
TRBJ2-7 TRBV19 ASSMRQGIYEQY
TRBJ2-2 TRBV4-1 ASSQERARGPGELF
TRBJ2-5 TRBV14 ASSLGWTGASGTQY
TRBJ1-1 TRBV7-9 ASSSAGGGGAF
TRBJ2-2 TRBV6-6 ASRLQGANGELF
TRBJ2-1 TRBV3-1/TRBV3-2 ASSRGLALNNEQF
TRBJ2-5 TRBV15 ATSRGTQGAETQY
TRBJ2-7 TRBV14 ASSQAQGWGYEQY
TRBJ1-3 TRBV3-1/TRBV3-2 ASSQERRGNTIY
TRBJ1-2 TRBV10-3 AIRDSITNYGYT
TRBJ1-2 TRBV27 ASSFGGRYGYT
TRBJ2-5 TRBV7-2 ASSYPKAGPVAETQY
TRBJ2-6 TRBV6-4 ASSDSAGANVLT
TRBJ1-3 TRBV15 ATQEGGQGSGNTIY
TRBJ1-5 TRBV18 ASSLQGGNQPQH
TRBJ1-2 TRBV29-1 SVEQGLYGYT
TRBJ1-6 TRBV7-2 ASSLVLYGQGGSPLH
TRBJ1-6 TRBV6-1 ASSERVSPLH
TRBJ2-3 TRBV11-1 ASSLGSADTQY
TRBJ2-3 TRBV5-4 ASSEPGLAAENTQY
TRBJ2-5 TRBV9 ASSVALRDSQETQY
TRBJ1-5 TRBV6-2/TRBV6-3 ASSTRIGAGVSQH
TRBJ2-3 TRBV2 ASRGEDRGADTQY
TRBJ2-3 TRBV29-1 SVGTGTDTQY
TRBJ1-1 TRBV11-3 ASSPRRGQLNTEAF
TRBJ1-5 TRBV27 ASRIGQGSNQPQH
TRBJ2-1 TRBV11-2 ASSLETPRDEQF
TRBJ1-4 TRBV5-6 ASSLEGQGATNEKLF
TRBJ2-2 TRBV2 ASSDNPDRGLGELF
TRBJ2-3 TRBV4-1 TSSQGGRGDTQY
TRBJ1-1 TRBV28 ASSKGQRAF
TRBJ2-3 TRBV4-3 ASSQDLSSPDTQY
TRBJ1-5 TRBV2 ASSRPRDRDQPQH
TRBJ2-3 TRBV19 ASSKIPGLVTDTQY
TRBJ2-3 TRBV7-9 ASSLDLAGGRTDTQY
TRBJ2-2 TRBV28 ASSFVLASTTGELF
TRBJ1-1 TRBV5-4 ASSLGGSNTEAF
TRBJ1-5 TRBV28 ASRGSNQPQH
TRBJ2-6 TRBV7-9 ASSQQGAPGANVLT
TRBJ1-3 TRBV11-3 ASRRGPQSSGNTIY
TRBJ2-3 TRBV11-3 ASSPGEGGFHTDTQY
TRBJ2-7 TRBV30 AWSVHTGYEQY
TRBJ2-1 TRBV6-5 ASTKLQRVYNEQF
TRBJ1-4 TRBV30 AWSVPLTGFNEKLF
TRBJ2-3 TRBV3-1/TRBV3-2 ASSRALDAVTADTQY
TRBJ1-2 TRBV2 ASSVQGLEVYGYT
TRBJ2-5 TRBV27 ASSFTAGFQETQY
TRBJ2-3 TRBV24-1 ATGKQGDTQY
TRBJ1-3 TRBV13 ASSPDTGSGNTIY
TRBJ1-4 TRBV7-2 ASSLALMGQKLF
TRBJ1-1 TRBV13 ASSLEAANTEAF
TRBJ1-1 TRBV12-3/TRBV12-4 ASSYTIEAF
TRBJ1-5 TRBV29-1 SVAGQERQPQH